Listed below are T cell receptor beta chains from one sample, sequenced in a study of cytomegalovirus exposure and HLA in healthy donors. TCRdb's table, derived via immunoSEQ multiplex PCR, lists solely in-frame clones and lacks some. This table holds 150,000 to 200,000 clones, 65% to 85% found once. The specimen sequenced was PBMCs. The receptor set was obtained from a woman aged 25 to 39 in good health and CMV-seropositive. Both conserved end residues are part of each CDR3. The order of the fields is D gene, clone size, J gene, CDR3 length, V gene, CDR3 protein, CDR3 DNA. A D gene is named only where the DNA matches it firmly. Clone size is stated in some rows and not others, as once, few, many or a class when expanded.

NA | few | TRBJ2-6 | 15 | TRBV9 | CASSVRGSGANVLTF | TGTGCCAGCAGCGTCCGGGGGTCCGGGGCCAACGTCCTGACTTTC
TRBD2 | NA | TRBJ2-1 | 16 | TRBV9 | CASSGILAGSYNEQFF | TGTGCCAGCAGCGGAATACTAGCGGGATCTTACAATGAGCAGTTCTTC
NA | NA | TRBJ2-7 | 14 | TRBV11-1 | CASSLASVPYEQYF | TGTGCCAGCAGCTTAGCATCAGTACCCTACGAGCAGTACTTC
NA | NA | TRBJ2-2 | 15 | TRBV7-8 | CASSSPGQATGELFF | TGTGCCAGCAGCTCCCCGGGACAAGCCACCGGGGAGCTGTTTTTT
TRBD1 | NA | TRBJ2-4 | 15 | TRBV19 | CASSSTGGRGNIQYF | TGTGCCAGTAGTTCCACAGGGGGCCGTGGAAACATTCAGTACTTC
TRBD1 | NA | TRBJ2-7 | 15 | TRBV14 | CASSKRTGWAYEQYF | TGTGCCAGCAGCAAAAGGACAGGGTGGGCCTACGAGCAGTACTTC
NA | NA | TRBJ1-2 | 17 | TRBV5-1 | CASSLISPSRANYGYTF | TGCGCCAGCAGCTTGATATCTCCTTCCAGGGCTAACTATGGCTACACCTTC
NA | NA | TRBJ2-7 | 11 | TRBV7-9 | CASSLGQGQYF | TGTGCCAGCAGCTTAGGTCAGGGGCAGTACTTC
NA | NA | TRBJ2-7 | 15 | TRBV11-1 | CASSLSVNGRYEQYF | TGTGCCAGCAGTTTAAGCGTCAACGGCCGCTACGAGCAGTACTTC
TRBD1 | NA | TRBJ2-5 | 12 | TRBV25-1 | CASGTGPETQYF | TGTGCCAGCGGGACAGGGCCAGAGACCCAGTACTTC
TRBD1 | few | TRBJ1-2 | 20 | TRBV27 | CASRYPRQGARSSDNYGYTF | TGTGCCAGCAGATACCCTCGACAGGGGGCGCGATCATCAGACAACTATGGCTACACCTTC
TRBD1 | NA | TRBJ2-5 | 11 | TRBV29-1 | CSGQGGETQYF | TGCAGCGGACAGGGTGGAGAGACCCAGTACTTC
TRBD2 | few | TRBJ2-1 | 15 | TRBV7-2 | CASSLRTSGGSEQFF | TGTGCCAGCAGCTTGAGGACTAGCGGGGGCAGTGAGCAGTTCTTC
TRBD1 | once | TRBJ2-5 | 14 | TRBV5-6 | CASSLGRGQETQYF | TGTGCCAGCAGCTTGGGCAGGGGGCAAGAGACCCAGTACTTC
NA | NA | TRBJ2-7 | 15 | TRBV28 | CASTFGGGANYEQYF | TGTGCCAGCACCTTCGGAGGGGGCGCGAACTACGAGCAGTACTTC
TRBD1 | once | TRBJ2-2 | 16 | TRBV18 | CASSPLGQGSGGELFF | TGTGCCAGCTCACCACTCGGACAGGGGAGCGGCGGGGAGCTGTTTTTT
TRBD1 | NA | TRBJ2-5 | 15 | TRBV6-5 | CASSPRPGGRETQYF | TGTGCCAGCAGTCCCAGGCCAGGGGGAAGGGAGACCCAGTACTTC
NA | NA | TRBJ2-5 | 15 | TRBV11-2 | CASSSMNFEAETQYF | TGTGCCAGCAGCTCTATGAACTTTGAGGCGGAGACCCAGTACTTC
TRBD2 | NA | TRBJ2-3 | 16 | TRBV11-2 | CASSLVASGRTDTQYF | TGTGCCAGCAGCTTAGTGGCCAGCGGGAGAACAGATACGCAGTATTTT
TRBD1 | NA | TRBJ2-3 | 16 | TRBV4-1 | CASSQEVAGTVDTQYF | TGCGCCAGCAGCCAAGAAGTCGCCGGGACAGTCGATACGCAGTATTTT
NA | once | TRBJ1-5 | 12 | TRBV6-1 | CASRAVRQPQHF | TGTGCCAGCAGGGCGGTCAGACAGCCCCAGCATTTT
TRBD1 | NA | TRBJ1-1 | 13 | TRBV5-1 | CASSSTGAGEAFF | TGCGCCAGCAGCTCGACAGGGGCCGGGGAAGCTTTCTTT
TRBD2 | NA | TRBJ2-3 | 14 | TRBV13 | CASGRTSAADTQYF | TGTGCCAGCGGCCGGACTAGCGCCGCAGATACGCAGTATTTT
NA | NA | TRBJ1-2 | 14 | TRBV7-8 | CASSPTGHLYGYTF | TGTGCCAGCAGCCCAACGGGACACCTCTATGGCTACACCTTC
NA | NA | TRBJ2-2 | 16 | TRBV27 | CASSLRGTTGTGELFF | TGTGCCAGCAGTTTAAGAGGCACCACCGGGACCGGGGAGCTGTTTTTT
NA | NA | TRBJ1-2 | 17 | TRBV27 | CASSLNSWSLSNYGYTF | TGTGCCAGCAGTTTAAACAGTTGGTCACTTTCTAACTATGGCTACACCTTC
TRBD1 | NA | TRBJ1-2 | 13 | TRBV6-1 | CASSDGTGGGYTF | TGTGCCAGCAGTGACGGGACAGGGGGAGGCTACACCTTC
TRBD2 | NA | TRBJ2-7 | 14 | TRBV14 | CASSPSGGPPREYF | TGTGCCAGCAGCCCTAGCGGGGGGCCCCCCCGGGAGTACTTC
NA | once | TRBJ2-5 | 16 | TRBV28 | CASSTPRGGKGETQYF | TGTGCCAGCAGTACCCCTAGGGGCGGGAAAGGGGAGACCCAGTACTTC
TRBD1 | NA | TRBJ1-1 | 14 | TRBV10-2 | CASRFGTENTEAFF | TGCGCCAGCAGATTCGGGACAGAGAACACTGAAGCTTTCTTT
NA | NA | TRBJ1-3 | 15 | TRBV4-2 | CASSPSGGPGNTIYF | TGTGCCAGCAGCCCTAGTGGCGGGCCGGGAAACACCATATATTTT